The 31 T cell receptor beta chains reported below all come from one sample, sequenced in a study of STAT5B mutations in CD4+ large granular lymphocyte leukemia. TCRdb keeps only in-frame clones here, not all; method: immunoSEQ multiplex PCR. The sample lists under 35,000 clones; 65% to 85% were seen once. The sequenced sample consisted of CD4+ T cells from blood buffy coats. The source is a human donor in good health.

The chain links TRBV5-6 to TRBJ1-4; TRBD1 matches at 7 bases. The CDR3 is 17 amino acids. V lost 3 bases, J lost 1 base, and 9 bases stayed unmatched. CDR1 is SGHDT and CDR2 is YYEEEE in the germline V gene. CDR3 bases: TGTGCCAGCAGCTCCCCGACAGGGATGGGAACTAATGAAAAACTGTTTTTT. Translating gives CASSSPTGMGTNEKLFF.

The rearrangement uses TRBV27 and TRBJ1-6, with TRBD1 matching over 7 bases. The CDR3 covers 14 residues. CDR1 MNHEY and CDR2 SMNVEV come from the germline V gene (reference sequence). V lost 4 bases and J lost 9; bases outside the gene matches: 6. The CDR3 sequence is CASSSGQVASPLHF. Written as DNA, the CDR3 is TGTGCCAGCAGTTCCGGACAGGTTGCTTCACCCCTCCACTTT.

V and J are TRBV9 and TRBJ2-4, with TRBD1 as a possible D gene (6 bases). Germline CDR1 reads SGDLS; CDR2 reads YYNGEE. Trimming shortened V by 4 bases and J by 6 bases, and 14 bases separated the two germline ends. This CDR3 has 14 residues. The CDR3 is CASSPRDTLNIQYF. DNA of the CDR3: TGTGCCAGCAGCCCCCGGGACACACTAAACATTCAGTACTTC.

The chain employs TRBV7-7 and TRBJ2-5, with TRBD1 identical over 7 bases. CDR3 length: 15 amino acids. Per the germline V gene, CDR1 is SSHAT and CDR2 is FNYEAQ (reference sequence). J lost 2 bases, V lost 4 bases, and 7 bases had no gene match. The CDR3 sequence is CASSSTRDRQETQYF. The DNA of the CDR3 is TGTGCCAGCAGCTCTACCCGGGACAGACAAGAGACCCAGTACTTC.

The gene calls are TRBV7-2 and TRBJ1-1; D gene uncertain. The V end was cut by 1 base, the J end by 4 bases, with 10 bases between. Germline V gene sequence: CDR1 SGHTA, CDR2 FQGNSA. This CDR3 is built from 14 residues. The CDR3, as DNA: TGTGCCAGCAGCTTAGTAACTAGGAGCACTGAAGCTTTCTTT. Its translation is CASSLVTRSTEAFF.

The J gene is TRBJ1-1, the V gene TRBV15; TRBD1 might be the D (5 bases). The CDR3 has 13 residues. Germline lookup yields CDR1 LNHNV and CDR2 YYDKDF (reference sequence). V was clipped by 3 bases and J by 5 bases, with 10 bases between them. CDR3 sequence: CATSSLRGTEAFF. The CDR3 DNA reads TGTGCCACCAGCAGTTTGAGGGGAACTGAAGCTTTCTTT.

In its sample, this clone was seen a few times. V gene TRBV5-4 combines with J gene TRBJ2-7; a possible D gene is TRBD1 (6 bases). Trimming left V 2 bases short and J 5 bases short, with 17 bases between. CDR3 length equals 15 residues. Germline V CDR1 and CDR2: SGHNT, YYREEE (reference sequence). CDR3 DNA sequence: TGTGCCAGCAGCTTTTGGGGGCTCGGTAGCGACGAGCAGTACTTC. This gives the protein CASSFWGLGSDEQYF.

V gene TRBV25-1 combines with J gene TRBJ1-2; unclear D gene. This CDR3 has 15 residues. The V end was cut by 8 bases, the J end by 0 bases, with 16 bases between. Per germline, CDR1 MGHDK and CDR2 SYGVNS. The CDR3 region has the DNA TGTGCCAGCTCCCCCTCGTCCGCTGCTAACTATGGCTACACCTTC. Protein: CASSPSSAANYGYTF.

DNA for the CDR3: TGTGCCAGCAGCTTGGTTGCCCTTCCCGACTACGAGCAGTACTTC. It codes for CASSLVALPDYEQYF. The chain recombines TRBV5-6 with TRBJ2-7; the D is unclear. The length of the CDR3 is 15 residues. Germline V gene sequence: CDR1 SGHDT, CDR2 YYEEEE. V was trimmed by 0 bases and J by 3 bases, leaving 13 bases between them.

The chain combines TRBV5-1 with TRBJ1-2; 8 positions match TRBD1. The CDR3 contains 16 residues. The ends lost 6 bases at V and 5 bases at J; junction bases unmatched: 15. From germline, CDR1 is SGHRS and CDR2 YFSETQ. The CDR3 bases are TGCGCCAGCAAGTTAGGACAGGGCGAAATTGGTTATGGCTACACCTTC. It yields the protein CASKLGQGEIGYGYTF.

This clone was observed a handful of times. The chain links TRBV2 to TRBJ2-1; no definite D call. V gave up 2 bases and J gave up 10 bases, with 6 bases separating them. The CDR3 has 11 amino acids. Germline CDR1 and CDR2: SNHLY and FYNNEI. The CDR3 DNA reads as TGTGCCAGCAGTGAAATTGCCGAGCAGTTCTTC. This gives the protein CASSEIAEQFF.

The chain carries TRBV28 and TRBJ1-6; D gene uncertain. The CDR3 loop spans 15 amino acids. V was clipped by 6 bases and J by 0 bases, with 9 bases between them. Germline CDR1 and CDR2: MDHEN and SYDVKM. The DNA for the CDR3 is TGTGCCAGCAGGGGTCGGGGCTCCTATAATTCACCCCTCCACTTT. Translated, it gives CASRGRGSYNSPLHF.

This chain joins TRBV4-2 and TRBJ2-3; TRBD2 aligns across 8 bases. This CDR3 has 18 amino acids. The germline V gene has CDR1 LGHNA and CDR2 YNFKEQ. The junction had 10 bases not matched to a gene; V was cut back by 0 bases and J by 2 bases. The CDR3 coding sequence is TGTGCCAGCAGCCAAGACCCCGCGGGAGGCCTCGCCACAGATACGCAGTATTTT. This translates into CASSQDPAGGLATDTQYF.

V and J are TRBV5-1 and TRBJ2-5, with D uncertain. V lost 4 bases, J lost 4 bases, and 11 bases lay in between. The CDR3 consists of 13 residues. The V gene's germline CDR1 is SGHRS and CDR2 YFSETQ. CDR3: CASSSAVGETQYF. CDR3 sequence (DNA): TGCGCCAGCAGCAGCGCGGTGGGAGAGACCCAGTACTTC.

The chain couples TRBV5-1 to TRBJ1-4; D might be TRBD1 (6 bases). V gave up 0 bases and J gave up 8 bases, with 14 bases separating them. The CDR3 contains 15 residues. CDR1 and CDR2 (germline): SGHRS, YFSETQ. The CDR3 region is CASSLDTRGTEKLFF. The CDR3 DNA follows: TGCGCCAGCAGCTTGGACACCAGGGGCACAGAAAAACTGTTTTTT.

The V gene is TRBV7-2, the J gene TRBJ2-7; D gene uncertain. The CDR3 contains 12 residues. The germline V and J ends were trimmed by 5 bases and 2 bases, with 7 bases remaining between them. In germline, CDR1 is SGHTA, CDR2 FQGNSA. For the CDR3, the DNA is TGTGCCAGCAGCCCAAACACCTACGAGCAGTACTTC. This codes for CASSPNTYEQYF.

J is TRBJ2-5 and V is TRBV5-1; tentative D call: TRBD2 (6 bases). The tail of the sequence fits TRBJ2-7 better, so the J call may be wrong. This CDR3 contains 15 residues. Per germline, CDR1 SGHRS and CDR2 YFSETQ. The CDR3 here is CASTALISDGGEQYF. The CDR3 nucleotides read TGCGCCAGCACCGCCCTGATAAGTGACGGGGGCGAGCAGTACTTC.

This chain uses TRBV6-6 with TRBJ1-3; tentative D call: TRBD1 (5 bases). The CDR3 has 15 amino acids. The V end lost 7 bases, the J end lost 0 bases, and 13 bases lay between the germline ends. The germline V gene has CDR1 MNHNY and CDR2 SVGAGI (reference sequence). The CDR3 reads CASILDRSSGNTIYF. The CDR3 DNA reads as TGTGCCAGCATTCTAGACAGAAGCTCTGGAAACACCATATATTTT.

The chain links TRBV18 to TRBJ1-4, with 12 bases aligning to TRBD1. The CDR3 runs 17 residues. V was pared by 6 bases and J by 0 bases, with 5 bases of the junction left unmatched. The germline V gene encodes CDR1 KGHSH and CDR2 LQKENI. The CDR3 nucleotides read TGTGCCAGCTCGCTGGGACAGGGGGCTGCAACTAATGAAAAACTGTTTTTT. Translation gives CASSLGQGAATNEKLFF. The full variable domain, with the rest looked up from reference TRBV18 and TRBJ1-4, is NAGVMQNPRHLVRRRGQEARLRCSPMKGHSHVYWYRQLPEEGLKFMVYLQKENIIDESGMPKERFSAEFPKEGPSILRIQQVVRGDSAAYFCASSLGQGAATNEKLFFGSGTQLSVL.

This clone was picked up a small number of times. The chain uses TRBV5-1 and TRBJ1-1, with D possibly matching TRBD1 (6 bases). In germline, CDR1 is SGHRS, CDR2 YFSETQ. V lost 0 bases to trimming and J lost 6 bases, with 12 bases between them. CDR3 size: 14 residues. Here the CDR3 DNA reads TGCGCCAGCAGCTTGGCAGGTGGGGGGCCTGAAGCTTTCTTT. Residues: CASSLAGGGPEAFF.

The chain combines TRBV6-5 with TRBJ2-4; possibly TRBD2 for D (6 bases). The CDR3 is 15 amino acids. Trimming left V 4 bases short and J 0 bases short, with 10 bases between. CDR1 and CDR2 (germline): MNHEY, SVGAGI. The CDR3 is CASSLAGLAKNIQYF. The CDR3 DNA sequence: TGTGCCAGCAGTTTGGCGGGGTTAGCCAAAAACATTCAGTACTTC.

This rearrangement joins TRBV5-1 to TRBJ2-2; D may correspond to TRBD1 or TRBD2 (5 bases each). The CDR3 consists of 15 residues. Trimming cost V 2 bases and J 0 bases, with 8 bases left between them. CDR1 and CDR2 (germline): SGHRS, YFSETQ. This CDR3 is CASSFRGANTGELFF. In DNA, the CDR3 is TGCGCCAGCAGCTTCCGGGGCGCGAACACCGGGGAGCTGTTTTTT. The variable domain in full, with the rest retrieved from reference TRBV5-1 and TRBJ2-2, is KAGVTQTPRYLIKTRGQQVTLSCSPISGHRSVSWYQQTPGQGLQFLFEYFSETQRNKGNFPGRFSGRQFSNSRSEMNVSTLELGDSALYLCASSFRGANTGELFFGEGSRLTVL.

The chain recombines TRBV2 with TRBJ1-5; D unresolved. Trimming pared 7 bases from V and 9 bases from J, leaving 22 bases between. This CDR3 has 15 residues. Per germline, CDR1 SNHLY and CDR2 FYNNEI. The CDR3 coding sequence is TGTGCCAGCATTAGAGTGAGAAACTGGGGTTGGCCCCAGCATTTT. It specifies CASIRVRNWGWPQHF.

This clone appeared once. The chain employs TRBV6-5 and TRBJ2-5; D may be TRBD2 (7 bases). V was trimmed by 7 bases and J by 4 bases, leaving 19 bases between them. CDR1 is MNHEY, CDR2 SVGAGI, per germline. The CDR3 totals 15 residues. The chain's CDR3 is CASKKGGLAGETQYF. The DNA of the CDR3 is TGTGCCAGCAAAAAGGGGGGGCTAGCAGGAGAGACCCAGTACTTC.

The chain has TRBV7-2 and TRBJ2-7; unclear D gene. V dropped 1 base and J dropped 2 bases, with 15 bases sitting between them. Germline-derived CDR1 and CDR2 are SGHTA and FQGNSA. The CDR3 is 16 amino acids. The CDR3 loop is CASSLESGQTPYEQYF. The CDR3 bases are TGTGCCAGCAGCTTAGAGTCGGGCCAAACTCCCTACGAGCAGTACTTC.

The chain has TRBV15 and TRBJ2-2; no definite D call. CDR1 is LNHNV, CDR2 YYDKDF, per germline (reference sequence). Trimming cost V 6 bases and J 3 bases, with 11 bases left between them. This CDR3 region has 14 residues. CDR3 loop: CATSLGMDTGELFF. CDR3 bases: TGTGCCACCAGTCTGGGGATGGACACCGGGGAGCTGTTTTTT.

As DNA, the CDR3 is TGCGCCAGCAGCATAGACAGGGGCGGCTACACTGAAGCTTTCTTT. Translating it yields CASSIDRGGYTEAFF. The J gene is TRBJ1-1, the V gene TRBV5-1; 8 nucleotides match TRBD1. The CDR3 sequence is 15 residues long. Per germline, CDR1 SGHRS and CDR2 YFSETQ. V trimming: 4 bases; J trimming: 3 bases; junction bases outside the gene matches: 8. Full variable domain (outside the CDR3, taken from reference TRBV5-1 and TRBJ1-1): KAGVTQTPRYLIKTRGQQVTLSCSPISGHRSVSWYQQTPGQGLQFLFEYFSETQRNKGNFPGRFSGRQFSNSRSEMNVSTLELGDSALYLCASSIDRGGYTEAFFGQGTRLTVV.

The genes are TRBV7-9 and TRBJ1-1; 11 bases map to TRBD1. V trimming: 5 bases; J trimming: 4 bases; junction bases outside the gene matches: 9. CDR3 length equals 16 residues. The V gene's germline CDR1 is SEHNR and CDR2 FQNEAQ (reference sequence). The CDR3 protein is CASSQLAGTGGTEAFF. CDR3 sequence (DNA): TGTGCCAGCAGCCAACTGGCGGGGACAGGGGGCACTGAAGCTTTCTTT.

This clone appeared a few times. J is TRBJ2-3 and V is TRBV10-3; D is unclear. The V and J ends lost 2 bases and 6 bases respectively, with 12 bases between them. Germline V gives CDR1 ENHRY, CDR2 SYGVKD. The CDR3 loop spans 14 amino acids. CDR3 region: CAISERTLRDTQYF. The CDR3 DNA follows: TGTGCCATCAGTGAGAGGACCCTAAGGGATACGCAGTATTTT.

This chain links TRBV19 with TRBJ1-5, with 9 bases that match TRBD1. There are 16 residues in the CDR3. The ends lost 8 bases at V and 6 bases at J; junction bases unmatched: 14. Germline V gives CDR1 LNHDA, CDR2 SQIVND (reference sequence). The CDR3 reads CASGRLGTGMGQPQHF. The CDR3 DNA reads TGTGCCAGTGGCCGATTGGGGACAGGGATGGGTCAGCCCCAGCATTTT.

The J gene is TRBJ2-7, the V gene TRBV9, with 7 bases aligning to TRBD2. The CDR3 has 14 amino acids. Germline values: CDR1 SGDLS, CDR2 YYNGEE. V was pared by 0 bases and J by 6 bases, with 6 bases of the junction left unmatched. The CDR3 coding sequence is TGTGCCAGCAGCGTAGTTTCTAGCGGAGCCGAGCAGTACTTC. Its protein is CASSVVSSGAEQYF.